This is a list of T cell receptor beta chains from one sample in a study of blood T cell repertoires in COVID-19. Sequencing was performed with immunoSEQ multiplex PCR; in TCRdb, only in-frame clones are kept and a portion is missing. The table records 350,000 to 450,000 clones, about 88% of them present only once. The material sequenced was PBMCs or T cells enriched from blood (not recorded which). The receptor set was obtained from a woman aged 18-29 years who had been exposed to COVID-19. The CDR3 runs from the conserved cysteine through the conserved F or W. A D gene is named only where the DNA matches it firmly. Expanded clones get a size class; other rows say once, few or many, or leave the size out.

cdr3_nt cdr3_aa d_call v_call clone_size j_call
TGTGCCATCAGTGAGAGCGGGGGGGACTACAATGAGCAGTTCTTC CAISESGGDYNEQFF TRBD2 TRBV10-3 . TRBJ2-1
TGTGCCAGCAGCCGGACAGGGGGATCCTACGAGCAGTACTTC CASSRTGGSYEQYF TRBD1 TRBV3-1/TRBV3-2 . TRBJ2-7
TGTGCCAGCAGCTTAGCCACGACAGGGGTGAACACTGAAGCTTTCTTT CASSLATTGVNTEAFF TRBD1 TRBV7-6 once TRBJ1-1
TGTGCCAGCATCGGGGGGGCCTTAGTGAATACGCAGTATTTT CASIGGALVNTQYF TRBD2 TRBV6-9 . TRBJ2-3
TGTGCCAGCAGCAAAGGGGACAGGGCGGGGGAGCAGTACTTC CASSKGDRAGEQYF TRBD1 TRBV9 . TRBJ2-7
TGCGCCAGCAGCCAGCACCGGGACAGGGGCGCTGACGGCTACACCTTC CASSQHRDRGADGYTF TRBD1 TRBV4-1 . TRBJ1-2
TGTGCCAGCAGCACCCTAGGACAGGGGGGCACAGATACGCAGTATTTT CASSTLGQGGTDTQYF TRBD1 TRBV7-3 . TRBJ2-3
TGTGCCACCAGTGATCCAGGGATGGATGGAGGCAATCAGCCCCAGCATTTT CATSDPGMDGGNQPQHF . TRBV24-1 . TRBJ1-5
TGTGCCATCAGTGTAGTTCTGCAATACGAGCAGTACTTC CAISVVLQYEQYF . TRBV10-3 . TRBJ2-7
TGTGCCACCAAAATCACGGACAGGTCCTACGAGCAGTACTTC CATKITDRSYEQYF TRBD1 TRBV15 . TRBJ2-7
TGTGCCAGCAGCCTCGAGACTAGCGGGAGTTTTTTGGGCACAGATACGCAGTATTTT CASSLETSGSFLGTDTQYF TRBD2 TRBV5-6 . TRBJ2-3
TGCGCCAGCAGGAGGTCCTACGAGCAGTACTTC CASRRSYEQYF . TRBV5-1 . TRBJ2-7
TGTGCCACCAGTCCTGGCGGGTCAGCAGATACGCAGTATTTT CATSPGGSADTQYF . TRBV15 . TRBJ2-3
TGTGCCAGCAGTTTAACGGGGATCAACACTGAAGCTTTCTTT CASSLTGINTEAFF . TRBV27 . TRBJ1-1
TGTGCCAGCAGCGTAGATGGACAGTTACAAAATGAAAAACTGTTTTTT CASSVDGQLQNEKLFF . TRBV9 . TRBJ1-4
TGTGCCAGCAGCTTAGACGACAGGTCAAGCTACGAGCAGTACTTC CASSLDDRSSYEQYF . TRBV11-2 . TRBJ2-7
TGTGCCAGCAACGTACAGGGGGCCGGAGAAAAGCAGTACTTC CASNVQGAGEKQYF TRBD1 TRBV6-6 . TRBJ2-7
TGTGCCAGCAGCTTCGGTCAACGAGTCTACGAGCAGTACTTC CASSFGQRVYEQYF . TRBV7-9 . TRBJ2-7
TGTGCTAGCAGCCCGGGACAGGGATTCTCTGGGGCCAACGTCCTGACTTTC CASSPGQGFSGANVLTF TRBD1 TRBV7-7 . TRBJ2-6
TGTGCCAGCAGCCTCCGGGGGGGTTACCAAGAGACCCAGTACTTC CASSLRGGYQETQYF TRBD2 TRBV7-3 . TRBJ2-5
TGTGCCACCGCGGACAGCCTTAGCAATCAGCCCCAGCATTTT CATADSLSNQPQHF . TRBV10-3 . TRBJ1-5
TGTGCCAGTAGCCGACTAGCGGGGACTAGCACAGATACGCAGTATTTT CASSRLAGTSTDTQYF TRBD2 TRBV19 . TRBJ2-3
TGCGCCAGCAGCTTGCTGGGCACAGGGGACAGAGAGACCCAGTACTTC CASSLLGTGDRETQYF TRBD1 TRBV5-1 . TRBJ2-5
TGTGCCAGCAGTCTTGGGGCCGTTACTAATGAAAAACTGTTTTTT CASSLGAVTNEKLFF . TRBV7-9 . TRBJ1-4
TGTGCCAGTAGCCACCCCGGGAAGCGAAACTCCTACGAGCAGTACTTC CASSHPGKRNSYEQYF . TRBV19 . TRBJ2-7
TGTGCCAGCACCGTTGTGAAGCGGGGGGGCCCTGACGAGCAGTACTTC CASTVVKRGGPDEQYF TRBD2 TRBV9 . TRBJ2-7
TGTGCCAGCAGCCTTAAAATCGGGAACACTGAAGCTTTCTTT CASSLKIGNTEAFF . TRBV7-2 . TRBJ1-1
TGTGCCTGTGGGGCCGCGGTAGGCTACACCTTC CACGAAVGYTF . TRBV2 . TRBJ1-2
TGTGCCAGCCGAGATTCCACCGGGGAGCTGTTTTTT CASRDSTGELFF . TRBV28 . TRBJ2-2
TGTGCCAGTAGTATCTCTTTGTCCAACTATGGCTACACCTTC CASSISLSNYGYTF . TRBV19 few TRBJ1-2
TGTGCCAGCATCCTGAGACAGGGCTCCTACAATGAGCAGTTCTTC CASILRQGSYNEQFF TRBD1 TRBV7-6 once TRBJ2-1
TGTGCCACCAGTGATTTTTTCAGTAATCAGCCCCAGCATTTT CATSDFFSNQPQHF . TRBV24-1 . TRBJ1-5
TGTGCCAGCAGCCAAGATGCGGGAGGATACACAGATACGCAGTATTTT CASSQDAGGYTDTQYF TRBD2 TRBV14 once TRBJ2-3
TGTGCCAGCAGCTTAGACCAGGGTACTGAAGCTTTCTTT CASSLDQGTEAFF . TRBV7-9 . TRBJ1-1
TGTGCCAGCAGTTACTTGTCTGGTGATCTAGGAGAGACCCAGTACTTC CASSYLSGDLGETQYF . TRBV6-2/TRBV6-3 . TRBJ2-5
TGTGCCAGCAGCCAAGATTTGCTTGGCTTCGCGGGAGCGCCCTACGAGCAGTACTTC CASSQDLLGFAGAPYEQYF TRBD2 TRBV3-1/TRBV3-2 . TRBJ2-7
TGTGCCAGCAGCTCACAAGAGACCCAGTACTTC CASSSQETQYF . TRBV7-9 . TRBJ2-5
TGTGCCATCGAGAGTAGCGGGAGTAACCACGAGCAGTACTTC CAIESSGSNHEQYF TRBD2 TRBV10-3 . TRBJ2-7
TGTGCCAGCAGCGAACCCCCCGGGACAATTCCATACGAGCAGTACTTC CASSEPPGTIPYEQYF . TRBV28 . TRBJ2-7
TGTGCCAGCAGCGGACAGGCCTCTGGGGCCAACGTCCTGACTTTC CASSGQASGANVLTF TRBD1 TRBV7-3 . TRBJ2-6
TGCAGCGCTTGGACAGGGGCCGCTGAAGCTTTCTTT CSAWTGAAEAFF TRBD1 TRBV29-1 . TRBJ1-1
TGTGCCAGCAGTGGGATCACATACAGGGAAAGTGGCAACTATGGCTACACCTTC CASSGITYRESGNYGYTF . TRBV6-2/TRBV6-3 few TRBJ1-2
TGTGCCAGTAGTATAGTCGCAGGCTATGGCTACACCTTC CASSIVAGYGYTF . TRBV19 . TRBJ1-2
TGTGCCAGCAGCAAGACTAGCGGGGGGGCATCCTACGAGCAGTACTTC CASSKTSGGASYEQYF TRBD2 TRBV7-2 once TRBJ2-7
TGTGCCAGCAGCCAGGTTGACAGCTACGAGCAGTACTTC CASSQVDSYEQYF . TRBV14 few TRBJ2-7
TGTGCCAGCAGCTCCAACAGGGGGCCCACCGGGGAGCTGTTTTTT CASSSNRGPTGELFF TRBD1 TRBV5-4 . TRBJ2-2
TGTGCCAGCTCACCGCTAGCTCCTTTAGGCAATGAGCAGTTCTTC CASSPLAPLGNEQFF . TRBV18 . TRBJ2-1
TGTGCCAGCGAAGGAGGCGGCTATGGCTACACCTTC CASEGGGYGYTF . TRBV28 . TRBJ1-2
TGTGCCACGGGACAGGGAACTAACACTGAAGCTTTCTTT CATGQGTNTEAFF TRBD1 TRBV24-1 . TRBJ1-1
TGTGCCAGCAGTTATTTCGGACAGGCGGTGGGGGAAAAACTGTTTTTT CASSYFGQAVGEKLFF TRBD1 TRBV6-5 . TRBJ1-4
TGTGCCAGCAGCCCAGACAGGTCCAACACCGGGGAGCTGTTTTTT CASSPDRSNTGELFF . TRBV5-6 . TRBJ2-2
TGTGCCAGCAGTTTATTACAGGGATATGAGCAGTTCTTC CASSLLQGYEQFF . TRBV28 . TRBJ2-1